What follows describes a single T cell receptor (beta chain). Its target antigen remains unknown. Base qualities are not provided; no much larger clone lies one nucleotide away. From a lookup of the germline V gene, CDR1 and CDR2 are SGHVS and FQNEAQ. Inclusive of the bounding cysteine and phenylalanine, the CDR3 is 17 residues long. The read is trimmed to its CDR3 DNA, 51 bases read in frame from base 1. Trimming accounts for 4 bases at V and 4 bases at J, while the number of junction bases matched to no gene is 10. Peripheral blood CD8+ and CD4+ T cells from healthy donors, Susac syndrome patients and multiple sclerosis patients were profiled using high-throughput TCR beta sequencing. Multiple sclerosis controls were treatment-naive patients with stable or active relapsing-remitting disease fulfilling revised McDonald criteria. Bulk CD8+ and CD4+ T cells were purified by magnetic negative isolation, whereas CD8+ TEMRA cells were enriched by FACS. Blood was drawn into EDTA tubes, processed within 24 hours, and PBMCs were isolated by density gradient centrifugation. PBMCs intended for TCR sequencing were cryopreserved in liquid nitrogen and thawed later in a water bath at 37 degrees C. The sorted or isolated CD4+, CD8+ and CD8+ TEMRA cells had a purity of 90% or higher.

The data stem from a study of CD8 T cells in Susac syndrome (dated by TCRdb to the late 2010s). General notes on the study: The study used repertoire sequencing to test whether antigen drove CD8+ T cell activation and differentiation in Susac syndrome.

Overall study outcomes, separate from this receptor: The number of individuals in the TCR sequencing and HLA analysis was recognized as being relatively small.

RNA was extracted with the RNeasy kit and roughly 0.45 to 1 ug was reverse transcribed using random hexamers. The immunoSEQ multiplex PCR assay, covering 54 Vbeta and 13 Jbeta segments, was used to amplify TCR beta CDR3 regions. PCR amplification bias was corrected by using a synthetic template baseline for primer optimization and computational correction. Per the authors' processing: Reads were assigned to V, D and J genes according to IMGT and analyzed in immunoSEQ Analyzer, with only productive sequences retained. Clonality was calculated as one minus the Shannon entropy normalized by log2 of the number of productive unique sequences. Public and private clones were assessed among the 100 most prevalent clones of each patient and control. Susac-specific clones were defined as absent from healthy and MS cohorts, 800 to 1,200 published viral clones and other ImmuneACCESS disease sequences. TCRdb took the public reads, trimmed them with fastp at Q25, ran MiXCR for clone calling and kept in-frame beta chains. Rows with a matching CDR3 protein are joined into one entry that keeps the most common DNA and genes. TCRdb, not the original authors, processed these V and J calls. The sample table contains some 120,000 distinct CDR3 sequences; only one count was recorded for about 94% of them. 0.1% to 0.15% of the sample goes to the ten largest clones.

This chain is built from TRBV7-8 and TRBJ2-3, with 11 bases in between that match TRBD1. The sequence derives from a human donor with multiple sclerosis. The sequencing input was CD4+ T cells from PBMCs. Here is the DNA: TGTGCCAGCAGCTCAGTCCAGGACAGGGGGCGAGCAGATACGCAGTATTTT. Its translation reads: CASSSVQDRGRADTQYF. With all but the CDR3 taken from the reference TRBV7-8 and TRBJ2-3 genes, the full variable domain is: GAGVSQSPRYKVAKRGQDVALRCDPISGHVSLFWYQQALGQGPEFLTYFQNEAQLDKSGLPSDRFFAERPEGSVSTLKIQRTQQEDSAVYLCASSSVQDRGRADTQYFGPGTRLTVL.